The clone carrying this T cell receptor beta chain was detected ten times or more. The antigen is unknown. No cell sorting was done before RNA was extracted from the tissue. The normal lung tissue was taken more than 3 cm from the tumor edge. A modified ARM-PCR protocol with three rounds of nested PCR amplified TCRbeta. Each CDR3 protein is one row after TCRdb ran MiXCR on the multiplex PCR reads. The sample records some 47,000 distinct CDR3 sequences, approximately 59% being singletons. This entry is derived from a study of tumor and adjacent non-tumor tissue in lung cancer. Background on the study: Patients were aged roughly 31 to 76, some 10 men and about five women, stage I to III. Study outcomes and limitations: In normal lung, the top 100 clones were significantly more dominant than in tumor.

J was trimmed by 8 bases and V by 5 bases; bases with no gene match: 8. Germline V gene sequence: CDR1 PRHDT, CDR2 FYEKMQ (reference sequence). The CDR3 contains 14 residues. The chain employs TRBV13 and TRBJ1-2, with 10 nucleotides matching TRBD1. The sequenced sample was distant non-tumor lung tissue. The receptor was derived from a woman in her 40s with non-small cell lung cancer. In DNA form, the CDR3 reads TGTGCCAGCAGCCTCCGACAGGGGGCGCCCGGCTACACCTTC. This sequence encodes CASSLRQGAPGYTF.